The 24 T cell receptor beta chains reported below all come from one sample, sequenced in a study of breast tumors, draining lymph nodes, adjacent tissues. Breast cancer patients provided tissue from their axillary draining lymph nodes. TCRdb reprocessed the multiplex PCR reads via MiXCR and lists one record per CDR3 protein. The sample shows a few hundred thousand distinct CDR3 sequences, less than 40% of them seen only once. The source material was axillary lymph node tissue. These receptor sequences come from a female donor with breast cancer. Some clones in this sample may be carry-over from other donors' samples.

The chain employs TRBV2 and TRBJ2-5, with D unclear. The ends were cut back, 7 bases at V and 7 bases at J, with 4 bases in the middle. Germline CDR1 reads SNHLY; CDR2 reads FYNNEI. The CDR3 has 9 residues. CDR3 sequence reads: CASTRTQYF. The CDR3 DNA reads TGTGCCAGCACTAGGACCCAGTACTTC. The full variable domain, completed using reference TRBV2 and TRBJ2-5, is EPEVTQTPSHQVTQMGQEVILRCVPISNHLYFYWYRQILGQKVEFLVSFYNNEISEKSEIFDDQFSVERPDGSNFTLKIRSTKLEDSAMYFCASTRTQYFGPGTRLLVL.

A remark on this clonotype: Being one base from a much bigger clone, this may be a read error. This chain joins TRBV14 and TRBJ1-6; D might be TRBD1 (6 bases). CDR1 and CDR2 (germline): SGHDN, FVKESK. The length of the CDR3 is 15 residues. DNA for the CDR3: TGTGCCAGCAGCCAAGTCAACAGGGCGTATTCACCCCCCCACTTT. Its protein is CASSQVNRAYSPPHF. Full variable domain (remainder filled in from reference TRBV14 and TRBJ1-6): EAGVTQFPSHSVIEKGQTVTLRCDPISGHDNLYWYRRVMGKEIKFLLHFVKESKQDESGMPNNRFLAERTGGTYSTLKVQPAELEDSGVYFCASSQVNRAYSPPHFGNGTRLTVT.

Here the CDR3 reads CSARVAGALAYEQYF. The CDR3 DNA sequence: TGCAGTGCTAGAGTTGCGGGGGCACTAGCCTACGAGCAGTACTTC. The chain links TRBV20-1 to TRBJ2-7, with D possibly matching TRBD2 (7 bases). The germline V gene has CDR1 DFQATT and CDR2 SNEGSKA (reference sequence). V was cut by 1 base and J by 2 bases, with 15 bases left in between. This CDR3 is built from 15 residues.

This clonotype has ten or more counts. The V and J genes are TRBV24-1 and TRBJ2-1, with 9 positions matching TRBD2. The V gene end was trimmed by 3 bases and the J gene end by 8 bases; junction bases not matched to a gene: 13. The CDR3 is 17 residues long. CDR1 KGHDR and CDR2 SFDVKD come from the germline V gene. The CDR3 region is CATSDGSLAGNLDEQFF. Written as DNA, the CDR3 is TGTGCCACCAGTGATGGGTCCCTAGCGGGAAATTTAGATGAGCAGTTCTTC.

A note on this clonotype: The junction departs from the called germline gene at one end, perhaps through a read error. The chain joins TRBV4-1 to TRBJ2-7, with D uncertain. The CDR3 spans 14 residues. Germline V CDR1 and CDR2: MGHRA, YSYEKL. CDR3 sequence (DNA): TGTGCCAGCAGCCCGGACGGAAACTCCTACGAGCAGTACTTC. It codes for CASSPDGNSYEQYF.

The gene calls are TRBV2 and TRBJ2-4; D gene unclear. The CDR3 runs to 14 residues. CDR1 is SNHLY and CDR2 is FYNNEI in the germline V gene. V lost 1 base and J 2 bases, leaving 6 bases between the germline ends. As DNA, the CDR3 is TGTGCCAGCAGTGAAGGGGAATCCAAAAACATTCAGTACTTC. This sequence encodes CASSEGESKNIQYF. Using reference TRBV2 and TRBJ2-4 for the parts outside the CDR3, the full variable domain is EPEVTQTPSHQVTQMGQEVILRCVPISNHLYFYWYRQILGQKVEFLVSFYNNEISEKSEIFDDQFSVERPDGSNFTLKIRSTKLEDSAMYFCASSEGESKNIQYFGAGTRLSVL.

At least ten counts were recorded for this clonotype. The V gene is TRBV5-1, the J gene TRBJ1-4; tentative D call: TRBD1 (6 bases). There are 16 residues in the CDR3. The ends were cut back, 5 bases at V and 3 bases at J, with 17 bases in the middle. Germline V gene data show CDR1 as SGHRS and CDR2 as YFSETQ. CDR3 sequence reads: CASSPTDSLANEKLFF. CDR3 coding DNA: TGCGCCAGCAGTCCAACGGACAGTCTGGCTAATGAAAAACTGTTTTTT.

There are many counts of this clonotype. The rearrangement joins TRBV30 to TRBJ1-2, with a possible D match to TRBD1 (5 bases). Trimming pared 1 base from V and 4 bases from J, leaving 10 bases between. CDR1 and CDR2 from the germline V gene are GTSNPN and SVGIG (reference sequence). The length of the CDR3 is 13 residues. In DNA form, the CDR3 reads TGTGCCTGGAGTGACGGGGCGGTCTATGGCTACACCTTC. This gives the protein CAWSDGAVYGYTF. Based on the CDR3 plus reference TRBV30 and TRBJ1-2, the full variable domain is SQTIHQWPATLVQPVGSPLSLECTVEGTSNPNLYWYRQAAGRGLQLLFYSVGIGQISSEVPQNLSASRPQDRQFILSSKKLLLSDSGFYLCAWSDGAVYGYTFGSGTRLTVV.

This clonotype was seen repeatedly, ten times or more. The CDR3 spells CASSVEVVTDTQYF. The CDR3 nucleotides read TGTGCCAGCAGCGTAGAAGTAGTTACAGATACGCAGTATTTT. J is TRBJ2-3 and V is TRBV9; D is undetermined. Germline lookup yields CDR1 SGDLS and CDR2 YYNGEE. This CDR3 region has 14 residues. V lost 0 bases, J lost 3 bases, and 8 bases lay in between.

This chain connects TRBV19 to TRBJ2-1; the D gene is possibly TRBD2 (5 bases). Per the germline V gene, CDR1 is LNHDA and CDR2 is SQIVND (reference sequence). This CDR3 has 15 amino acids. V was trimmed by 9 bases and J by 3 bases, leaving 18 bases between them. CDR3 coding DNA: TGTGCCAGCAGTCCCCGTCAAGGGAGCTACAATGAGCAGTTCTTC. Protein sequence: CASSPRQGSYNEQFF.

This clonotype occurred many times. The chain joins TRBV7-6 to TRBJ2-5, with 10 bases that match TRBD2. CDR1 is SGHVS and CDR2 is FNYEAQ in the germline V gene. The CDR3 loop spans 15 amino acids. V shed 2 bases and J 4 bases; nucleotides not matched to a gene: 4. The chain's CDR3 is CASSLPPSGGETQYF. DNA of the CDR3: TGTGCCAGCAGCTTACCCCCTAGCGGGGGAGAGACCCAGTACTTC.

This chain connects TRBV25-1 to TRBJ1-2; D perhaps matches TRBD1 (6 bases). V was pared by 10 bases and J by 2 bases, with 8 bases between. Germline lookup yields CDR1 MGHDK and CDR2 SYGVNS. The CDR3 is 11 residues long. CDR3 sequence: CANTGNYGYTF. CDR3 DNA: TGTGCCAATACAGGGAACTATGGCTACACCTTC.

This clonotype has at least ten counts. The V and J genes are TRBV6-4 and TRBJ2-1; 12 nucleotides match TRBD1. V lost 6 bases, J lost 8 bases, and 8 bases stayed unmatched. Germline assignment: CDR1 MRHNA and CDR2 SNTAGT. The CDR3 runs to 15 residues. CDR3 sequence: CASSPGQGAVYEQFF. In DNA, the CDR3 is TGTGCCAGCAGCCCGGGACAGGGGGCAGTTTATGAGCAGTTCTTC.

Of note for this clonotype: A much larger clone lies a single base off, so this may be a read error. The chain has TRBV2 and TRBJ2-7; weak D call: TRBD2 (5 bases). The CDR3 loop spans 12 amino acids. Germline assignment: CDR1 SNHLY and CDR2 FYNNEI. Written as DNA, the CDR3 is TGTGCCGGCAGTGTTCTAGCTTCCGAGCAGTACTTC. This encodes CAGSVLASEQYF. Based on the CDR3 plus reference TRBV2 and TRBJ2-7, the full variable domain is EPEVTQTPSHQVTQMGQEVILRCVPISNHLYFYWYRQILGQKVEFLVSFYNNEISEKSEIFDDQFSVERPDGSNFTLKIRSTKLEDSAMYFCAGSVLASEQYFGPGTRLTVT.

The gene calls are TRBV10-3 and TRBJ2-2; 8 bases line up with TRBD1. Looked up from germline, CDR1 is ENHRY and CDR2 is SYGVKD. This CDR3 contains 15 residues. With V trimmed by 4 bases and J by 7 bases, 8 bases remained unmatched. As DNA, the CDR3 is TGTGCCATCAGTGGGGCAGGGGGCGCTGACGGGGAGCTGTTTTTT. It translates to CAISGAGGADGELFF.

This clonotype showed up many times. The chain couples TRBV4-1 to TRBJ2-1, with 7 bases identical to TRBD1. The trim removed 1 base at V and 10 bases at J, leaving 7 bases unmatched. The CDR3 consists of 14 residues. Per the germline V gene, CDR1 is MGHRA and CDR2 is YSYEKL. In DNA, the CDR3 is TGCGCCAGCAGCCAAGTTACGGACAGGACGGAGCAGTTCTTC. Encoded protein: CASSQVTDRTEQFF.

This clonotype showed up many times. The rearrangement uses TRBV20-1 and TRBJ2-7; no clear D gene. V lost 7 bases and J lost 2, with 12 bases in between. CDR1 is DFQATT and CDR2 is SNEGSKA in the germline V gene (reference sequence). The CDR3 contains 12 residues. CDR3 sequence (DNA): TGCAGTGTTGCGGTCAGACCCTACGAGCAGTACTTC. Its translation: CSVAVRPYEQYF.

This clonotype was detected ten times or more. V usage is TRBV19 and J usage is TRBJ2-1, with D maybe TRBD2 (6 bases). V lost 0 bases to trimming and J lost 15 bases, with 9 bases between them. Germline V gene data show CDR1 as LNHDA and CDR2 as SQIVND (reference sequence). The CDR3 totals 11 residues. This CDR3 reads CASSIDGRTFF. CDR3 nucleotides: TGTGCCAGTAGTATAGATGGGAGGACGTTCTTC.

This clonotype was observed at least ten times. CDR3 region: CASSVAGGHNTQYF. CDR3 in DNA: TGTGCCAGCAGCGTAGCGGGGGGCCACAATACGCAGTATTTT. The rearrangement joins TRBV9 to TRBJ2-3; D may be TRBD2 (7 bases). V was pared by 0 bases and J by 7 bases, with 12 bases between. The length of the CDR3 is 14 residues. Germline CDR1 SGDLS, CDR2 YYNGEE. Together with reference TRBV9 and TRBJ2-3, the CDR3 gives the full variable domain: DSGVTQTPKHLITATGQRVTLRCSPRSGDLSVYWYQQSLDQGLQFLIQYYNGEERAKGNILERFSAQQFPDLHSELNLSSLELGDSALYFCASSVAGGHNTQYFGPGTRLTVL.

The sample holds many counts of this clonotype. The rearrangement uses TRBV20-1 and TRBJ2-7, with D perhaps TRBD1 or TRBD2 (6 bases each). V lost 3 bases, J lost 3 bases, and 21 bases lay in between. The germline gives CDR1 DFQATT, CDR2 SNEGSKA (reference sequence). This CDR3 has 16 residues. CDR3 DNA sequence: TGCAGTGCTAGGGTCGCGGGACAAACCCGAGGCTACGAGCAGTACTTC. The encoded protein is CSARVAGQTRGYEQYF.

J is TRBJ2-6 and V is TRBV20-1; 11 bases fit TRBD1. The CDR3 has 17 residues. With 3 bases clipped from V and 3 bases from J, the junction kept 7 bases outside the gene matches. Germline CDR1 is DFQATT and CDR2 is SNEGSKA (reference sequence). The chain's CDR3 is CSASKGQGVSGANVLTF. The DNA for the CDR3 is TGCAGTGCTAGTAAGGGACAGGGGGTTAGTGGGGCCAACGTCCTGACTTTC.

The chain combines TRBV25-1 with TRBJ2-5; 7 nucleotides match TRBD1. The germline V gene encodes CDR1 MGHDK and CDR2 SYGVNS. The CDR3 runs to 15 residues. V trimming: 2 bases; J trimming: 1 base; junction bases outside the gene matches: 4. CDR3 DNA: TGTGCCAGCAGTGAACTAGGGGGCCCCCAAGAGACCCAGTACTTC. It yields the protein CASSELGGPQETQYF. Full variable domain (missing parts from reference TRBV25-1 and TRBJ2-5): EADIYQTPRYLVIGTGKKITLECSQTMGHDKMYWYQQDPGMELHLIHYSYGVNSTEKGDLSSESTVSRIRTEHFPLTLESARPSHTSQYLCASSELGGPQETQYFGPGTRLLVL.

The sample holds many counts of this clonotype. CDR3 in amino acids: CASSYGMRGGGTDTQYF. The CDR3 DNA sequence: TGTGCCAGCAGCTACGGCATGCGGGGGGGCGGCACAGATACGCAGTATTTT. The rearrangement links TRBV7-3 to TRBJ2-3; 9 bases are shared with TRBD2. Germline assignment: CDR1 SGHTA and CDR2 FQGTGA. This CDR3 has 17 amino acids. Losses at the gene ends were 4 bases for V and 1 base for J; bases not matched to a gene: 9.

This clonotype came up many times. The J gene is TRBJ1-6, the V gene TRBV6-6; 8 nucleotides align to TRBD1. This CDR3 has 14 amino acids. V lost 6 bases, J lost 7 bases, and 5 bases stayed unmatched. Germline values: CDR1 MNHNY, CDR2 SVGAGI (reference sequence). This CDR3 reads CASRHRGRNSPLHF. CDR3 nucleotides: TGTGCCAGCAGACACAGGGGGAGGAATTCACCCCTCCACTTT.